The 24 T cell receptor beta chains in this list originate from one sample, sequenced in a study of T cell responses to AZD1222 COVID-19 vaccine. Profiling relied on immunoSEQ multiplex PCR, and the TCRdb table lists in-frame clones only, not all of them. The sample shows over 45,000 clones, roughly nine tenths of them seen only once. Sequences were derived from peripheral blood, sampled on day 0 of AZD1222 vaccination. These receptors all stem from an adult in good health.

This chain links TRBV19 with TRBJ1-5, with 8 bases matching TRBD1. With 5 bases clipped from V and 7 bases from J, the junction kept 7 bases outside the gene matches. Per germline, CDR1 LNHDA and CDR2 SQIVND (reference sequence). The CDR3 consists of 14 residues. CDR3 in DNA: TGTGCCAGTAGTGCGGGACAGGTGTACCAGCCCCAGCATTTT. Amino acids: CASSAGQVYQPQHF. Drawing the rest from reference TRBV19 and TRBJ1-5, the complete variable domain is DGGITQSPKYLFRKEGQNVTLSCEQNLNHDAMYWYRQDPGQGLRLIYYSQIVNDFQKGDIAEGYSVSREKKESFPLTVTSAQKNPTAFYLCASSAGQVYQPQHFGDGTRLSIL.

The V call is TRBV28, the J call TRBJ1-1, with D uncertain. The CDR3 loop spans 16 amino acids. V was cut by 5 bases and J by 1 base, with 17 bases left in between. Germline CDR1 MDHEN, CDR2 SYDVKM. CDR3 DNA: TGTGCCAGCAGTCCCTCAGCGTTATGGCAGAACACTGAAGCTTTCTTT. Translated, it gives CASSPSALWQNTEAFF.

V is TRBV7-2 and J is TRBJ2-3; no clear D gene. The CDR3 spans 14 residues. The V end lost 1 base, the J end lost 5 bases, and 10 bases lay between the germline ends. CDR1 is SGHTA, CDR2 FQGNSA, per germline. The CDR3 sequence is CASSLGILRDTQYF. DNA for the CDR3: TGTGCCAGCAGCTTAGGGATTCTCCGAGATACGCAGTATTTT.

The chain links TRBV28 to TRBJ2-7; TRBD2 matches at 8 bases. Unmatched junction bases numbered 9, after V lost 4 bases and J lost 1 base. Germline V lookup: CDR1 MDHEN, CDR2 SYDVKM. The CDR3 loop spans 16 amino acids. The DNA of the CDR3 is TGTGCCAGCAGTTCACCCGGGACTAGTGGGTCCTACGAGCAGTACTTC. Amino acid sequence: CASSSPGTSGSYEQYF.

This rearrangement joins TRBV7-8 to TRBJ1-5, with D possibly being TRBD1 (5 bases). Germline-derived CDR1 and CDR2 are SGHVS and FQNEAQ. The V gene lost 2 bases and the J gene lost 3 bases, with 14 bases spanning the gap. There are 16 residues in the CDR3. CDR3 nucleotide sequence: TGTGCCAGCAGCTTACAGCCAGGGACCTTCAATCAGCCCCAGCATTTT. Its translation is CASSLQPGTFNQPQHF.

The J gene is TRBJ1-2, the V gene TRBV3-1 (or the pseudogene TRBV3-2), with a possible D match to TRBD1 (5 bases). Germline CDR1 is LGHDT and CDR2 is YNNKEL (reference sequence). V was pared by 1 base and J by 4 bases, with 7 bases between. The CDR3 consists of 13 residues. The CDR3 coding sequence is TGTGCCAGCAGCCAAGGGGGCAGCTATGGCTACACCTTC. Residues: CASSQGGSYGYTF.

The V gene is TRBV11-2, the J gene TRBJ1-1, with a weak D call TRBD1 (5 bases). The CDR3 sequence is 14 residues long. V shed 5 bases and J shed 8 bases, with 18 bases lying between them. Germline lookup yields CDR1 SGHAT and CDR2 FQNNGV. CDR3 sequence: CASSLQGFAREAFF. The CDR3 DNA reads as TGTGCCAGCAGCCTCCAGGGTTTTGCTCGGGAAGCTTTCTTT.

This rearrangement joins TRBV9 to TRBJ2-1; the match to TRBD1 covers 8 bases. Germline CDR1 SGDLS, CDR2 YYNGEE. Trimming removed 0 bases from V and 5 bases from J; junction bases left unmatched: 10. The CDR3 sequence is 17 residues long. This CDR3 reads CASSVAARTGTDNEQFF. The CDR3 DNA reads TGTGCCAGCAGCGTAGCTGCAAGGACAGGGACTGACAATGAGCAGTTCTTC.

The chain is built from TRBV4-2 and TRBJ1-3; the D is unclear. The CDR3 spans 19 residues. Germline V gives CDR1 LGHNA, CDR2 YNFKEQ. Trimming stripped 3 bases from V and 4 bases from J, with 25 bases between. CDR3 sequence (DNA): TGTGCCAGCAGCCACCGAGGAATGGGGTCGGGTTCAGCGGGAAACACCATATATTTT. This sequence encodes CASSHRGMGSGSAGNTIYF.

J is TRBJ2-1 and V is TRBV5-1; 13 bases agree with TRBD2. V dropped 4 bases and J dropped 4; count of bases not matched to a gene: 2. Germline V gives CDR1 SGHRS, CDR2 YFSETQ. The CDR3 spans 15 residues. The chain's CDR3 is CASSQGLAGYNEQFF. CDR3 DNA: TGCGCCAGCAGCCAGGGACTAGCGGGATACAATGAGCAGTTCTTC.

The chain combines TRBV10-3 with TRBJ2-1, with TRBD1 as a possible D gene (6 bases). Germline loops: CDR1 ENHRY, CDR2 SYGVKD. This CDR3 is 13 amino acids long. Trimming removed 3 bases at V and 10 bases at J, with 13 bases between. The CDR3 DNA is TGTGCCATCAGTGACAGGGGACGAGGGGAGCAGTTCTTC. Translated, it gives CAISDRGRGEQFF.

The chain links TRBV11-2 to TRBJ2-1; D remains ambiguous. Germline V gene sequence: CDR1 SGHAT, CDR2 FQNNGV. The V and J ends lost 6 bases and 0 bases respectively, with 9 bases between them. This CDR3 is 14 amino acids long. This chain's CDR3 is CASRESASYNEQFF. In DNA form, the CDR3 reads TGTGCCAGCAGGGAAAGCGCCTCCTACAATGAGCAGTTCTTC.

The chain recombines TRBV6-5 with TRBJ2-7; 10 bases are shared with TRBD1. Germline trimming cut 6 bases from V and 2 bases from J; bases unmatched to any gene: 4. The CDR3 is 14 residues long. Germline V gene lookup returns CDR1 MNHEY and CDR2 SVGAGI. CDR3 coding DNA: TGTGCCAGCAGGACAGGGGGCAGCCCCTACGAGCAGTACTTC. Protein product: CASRTGGSPYEQYF.

J is TRBJ1-1 and V is TRBV2, with a tentative D call TRBD1 (6 bases). CDR1 SNHLY and CDR2 FYNNEI come from the germline V gene. Trimming stripped 6 bases from V and 5 bases from J, with 16 bases between. There are 14 residues in the CDR3. The CDR3 loop reads CASRYRAGGTEAFF. Written as DNA, the CDR3 is TGTGCCAGCAGGTACAGGGCGGGGGGGACTGAAGCTTTCTTT.

The chain employs TRBV11-2 and TRBJ2-1; 8 bases fit TRBD2. V lost 5 bases, J lost 0 bases, and 6 bases stayed unmatched. Germline CDR1 reads SGHAT; CDR2 reads FQNNGV. The CDR3 has 16 residues. CDR3 sequence (DNA): TGTGCCAGCAGCAAGACGAGCGGGAGCTCCTACAATGAGCAGTTCTTC. Encoded protein: CASSKTSGSSYNEQFF.

The chain carries TRBV7-2 and TRBJ1-1; the D is unclear. The CDR3 loop spans 14 amino acids. Germline V gives CDR1 SGHTA, CDR2 FQGNSA. Trimming took off 2 bases at V and 1 base at J, with 8 bases between the two ends. The CDR3: CASSLSNWNTEAFF. CDR3 nucleotide sequence: TGTGCCAGCAGCTTATCTAATTGGAACACTGAAGCTTTCTTT.

J is TRBJ2-5 and V is TRBV7-3; 12 bases are a match to TRBD1. The length of the CDR3 is 14 residues. With V trimmed by 5 bases and J by 5 bases, 3 bases remained unmatched. From germline, CDR1 is SGHTA and CDR2 FQGTGA. The CDR3 protein is CASSEGTGGETQYF. The CDR3 DNA is TGTGCCAGCAGCGAAGGGACAGGGGGCGAGACCCAGTACTTC. The variable domain in full, with the rest retrieved from reference TRBV7-3 and TRBJ2-5, is GAGVSQTPSNKVTEKGKYVELRCDPISGHTALYWYRQSLGQGPEFLIYFQGTGAADDSGLPNDRFFAVRPEGSVSTLKIQRTERGDSAVYLCASSEGTGGETQYFGPGTRLLVL.

This sequence joins TRBV7-9 and TRBJ2-1; 10 positions match TRBD1. CDR1 SEHNR and CDR2 FQNEAQ come from the germline V gene (reference sequence). The junction had 5 bases not matched to a gene; V was cut back by 5 bases and J by 1 base. The CDR3 runs 16 residues. DNA of the CDR3: TGTGCCAGCAGCCCCTTGGGACAGGGGTCCTACAATGAGCAGTTCTTC. Translation: CASSPLGQGSYNEQFF.

This chain links TRBV10-1 with TRBJ1-2; 7 positions agree with TRBD1. After removal of 0 bases from V and 6 bases from J, the junction contained 4 bases not matched to a gene. Per the germline V gene, CDR1 is WNHNN and CDR2 is SYGVQD (reference sequence). This CDR3 region has 14 residues. The chain's CDR3 is CASSESTGFDGYTF. The CDR3 nucleotides read TGCGCCAGCAGTGAGTCGACAGGGTTCGATGGCTACACCTTC.

The V and J genes are TRBV18 and TRBJ1-5, with D unresolved. V was shortened by 2 bases and J by 4 bases, with 9 bases between the two germline ends. Germline V gene lookup returns CDR1 KGHSH and CDR2 LQKENI. The CDR3 spans 14 residues. DNA of the CDR3: TGTGCCAGCTCACCAATTCCAGGTAATCAGCCCCAGCATTTT. This translates into CASSPIPGNQPQHF.

A remark on this clone: Sequence at one end of the junction differs from germline and may be a read error. The V gene is TRBV7-8, the J gene TRBJ1-2; TRBD1 is a possible D gene (6 bases). This CDR3 spans 14 amino acids. Germline V gene data show CDR1 as SGHVS and CDR2 as FQNEAQ. CDR3 coding DNA: TGTGCCAGCAGCTTATTGGGGACCGACAGGCCCCAGGCCTTC. It yields the protein CASSLLGTDRPQAF. Together with reference TRBV7-8 and TRBJ1-2, the CDR3 gives the full variable domain: GAGVSQSPRYKVAKRGQDVALRCDPISGHVSLFWYQQALGQGPEFLTYFQNEAQLDKSGLPSDRFFAERPEGSVSTLKIQRTQQEDSAVYLCASSLLGTDRPQAFGSGTRLTVV.

This rearrangement joins TRBV9 to TRBJ1-2; maybe TRBD1 (5 bases). Between the trimmed V and J ends, which lost 3 bases and 4 bases, there was a span of 16 bases. Looked up from germline, CDR1 is SGDLS and CDR2 is YYNGEE. CDR3 length equals 15 residues. In DNA form, the CDR3 reads TGTGCCAGCAGCGAGGCGGTTGGGGGACCCTATGGCTACACCTTC. Protein product: CASSEAVGGPYGYTF.

The J gene is TRBJ1-3, the V gene TRBV7-3; a weak D match, TRBD1 (5 bases). Trimming took 5 bases from V and 1 from J, leaving 12 bases between them. The CDR3 is made up of 15 amino acids. Germline assignment: CDR1 SGHTA and CDR2 FQGTGA. The DNA of the CDR3 is TGTGCCAGCAGCCGAGACAGCGGATCTGGAAACACCATATATTTT. It encodes CASSRDSGSGNTIYF.

The rearrangement joins TRBV5-8 to TRBJ2-1, with D possibly being TRBD1 or TRBD2 (6 bases each). Germline V gives CDR1 SGHTS, CDR2 YDEGEE. Trimming pared 5 bases from V and 5 bases from J, leaving 20 bases between. The CDR3 has 16 residues. The CDR3 region has the DNA TGTGCCAGCAGGGGGGGTTCCGGGACACCCAACAATGAGCAGTTCTTC. Translating it yields CASRGGSGTPNNEQFF.